This is a list of T cell receptor beta chains from one sample in a study of esophageal squamous cell carcinoma under preoperative chemotherapy. One entry per CDR3 protein results from TCRdb running MiXCR on the PCR reads. The data contain 15,000 to 20,000 distinct CDR3 sequences, under 60% of them singletons. This sample was gathered from a patient given preoperative chemotherapy. Source of these receptors: a human donor with esophageal squamous cell carcinoma. The donor label of this sample is uncertain. Each CDR3 is given with its conserved first and last residue.

TRBV7-8,TRBJ2-4,CASSRGQGYNEQYF
TRBV11-2,TRBJ2-3,CASSSWEFSTDTQYF
TRBV6-5,TRBJ2-2,CASSYQWLAEGGGELFF
TRBV7-3,TRBJ2-3,CASSATGASIKDTQYF
TRBV10-2,TRBJ2-1,CARGAANAYNEQFF
TRBV7-2,TRBJ1-2,CASSPDVRNNYGYTF
TRBV6-1,.,CASKGYNEQYF
TRBV6-1,TRBJ2-3,CASSKQVPDTQYF
TRBV6-1,TRBJ1-6,CASSPEEGLNSPLHF
TRBV7-2,.,CASSLEETETYEQYF
TRBV6-5,TRBJ1-1,CASSYSGQGTEAFF
TRBV7-9,.,CASSLGTGEQYF
TRBV11-2,TRBJ2-1,CASSFSPASWTNEQFF
TRBV7-2,TRBJ2-1,CASSPRLGNEQFF
TRBV7-9,TRBJ2-1,CASSPRTSGYDNEQFF
TRBV7-2,TRBJ2-3,CASSLLPRTGRYTDTQYF
TRBV11-3,TRBJ2-7,CASSFTRYEQYF
TRBV11-3,TRBJ2-7,CASSPRGSFSSYEQYF
TRBV7-6,TRBJ2-1,CASSLSSGKGNEQFF
TRBV11-3,TRBJ2-5,CASSFRMAEQYF
TRBV7-2,.,CASSLAVNQLAYEQYF
TRBV7-9,TRBJ2-1,CASSLNKAAGDNEQFF
TRBV6-1,TRBJ2-6,CASKTSGFKSSGANVLTF
TRBV7-2,TRBJ2-7,CASSLAWGGTYEQYF
TRBV6-2/TRBV6-3,TRBJ2-1,CASRPPRTSGTHYEQFF